Listed below are T cell receptor beta chains from one sample, sequenced in a study of cytomegalovirus exposure and HLA in healthy donors. Sequencing was performed with immunoSEQ multiplex PCR; in TCRdb, only in-frame clones are kept and a portion is missing. The sample consists of roughly 80,000 clones, roughly four fifths of them appearing once. The material sequenced was PBMCs. These receptors originate from a young woman in good health and CMV-seronegative. Each CDR3 is given with its conserved first and last residue. The D gene is left open where the match is weak. Size is stated for part of the rows, as once, few or many counts, or as a class when the clone is expanded.

J | D | size | V | CDR3 | DNA
TRBJ2-2 | - | - | TRBV9 | CASSVGAQGNTGELFF | TGTGCCAGCAGCGTTGGGGCCCAGGGGAACACCGGGGAGCTGTTTTTT
TRBJ2-5 | - | - | TRBV7-2 | CASSLFGARETQYF | TGTGCCAGCAGCTTATTCGGTGCCCGTGAGACCCAGTACTTC
TRBJ1-1 | - | - | TRBV6-5 | CASSYLQGSTEAFF | TGTGCCAGCAGTTACCTCCAGGGATCCACTGAAGCTTTCTTT
TRBJ2-7 | TRBD2 | - | TRBV7-2 | CASSGGLVYEQYF | TGTGCCAGCAGCGGGGGACTAGTTTACGAGCAGTACTTC
TRBJ2-7 | TRBD2 | - | TRBV13 | CASSLRPTSGYEQYF | TGTGCCAGCAGCTTACGTCCGACTAGCGGCTACGAGCAGTACTTC
TRBJ2-7 | - | few | TRBV29-1 | CSVRDPSGSYEQYF | TGCAGCGTGAGGGATCCCTCAGGCTCCTACGAGCAGTACTTC
TRBJ1-5 | TRBD1 | - | TRBV30 | CAWGGQGVQPQHF | TGTGCCTGGGGGGGACAGGGCGTCCAGCCCCAGCATTTT
TRBJ2-3 | - | few | TRBV14 | CASSQDRVFGTDTQYF | TGTGCCAGCAGCCAAGACAGGGTGTTCGGCACAGATACGCAGTATTTT
TRBJ2-3 | TRBD2 | - | TRBV28 | CASSSSGTSPTDTQYF | TGTGCCAGCAGTTCCTCCGGGACTAGCCCGACAGATACGCAGTATTTT
TRBJ1-2 | - | - | TRBV6-5 | CASSNRDYGYTF | TGTGCCAGCAGCAACCGGGACTATGGCTACACCTTC
TRBJ1-1 | - | once | TRBV6-4 | CASSSRMNTEAFF | TGTGCCAGCAGTTCCCGTATGAACACTGAAGCTTTCTTT
TRBJ2-3 | TRBD2 | - | TRBV18 | CASSPGTTADTQYF | TGTGCCAGCTCACCAGGGACTACCGCAGATACGCAGTATTTT
TRBJ2-7 | TRBD1 | - | TRBV28 | CASSLNRGSRGEQYF | TGTGCCAGCAGTTTAAACAGGGGCAGCCGAGGCGAGCAGTACTTC
TRBJ2-1 | TRBD2 | - | TRBV7-8 | CASSSLAGSYNEQFF | TGTGCCAGCAGCTCCCTAGCGGGATCCTACAATGAGCAGTTCTTC
TRBJ1-2 | - | few | TRBV7-2 | CASSLEQLNYGYTF | TGTGCCAGCAGCTTAGAACAGCTTAACTATGGCTACACCTTC
TRBJ2-7 | - | - | TRBV18 | CASSPATRGSYEQYF | TGTGCCAGCTCACCAGCGACTAGAGGTTCCTACGAGCAGTACTTC
TRBJ1-2 | - | few | TRBV5-6 | CASSLVGILSGGYTF | TGTGCCAGCAGCTTGGTAGGGATTCTTAGCGGTGGCTACACCTTC
TRBJ2-7 | - | - | TRBV25-1 | CASRLDSYEQYF | TGTGCCAGCAGGCTTGACAGCTACGAGCAGTACTTC
TRBJ1-4 | - | - | TRBV30 | CAWGASGKLFF | TGTGCCTGGGGGGCCTCGGGAAAACTGTTTTTT
TRBJ1-2 | - | once | TRBV13 | CASSLAQESNYGYTF | TGTGCCAGCAGCTTAGCCCAGGAATCTAACTATGGCTACACCTTC
TRBJ2-4 | TRBD1 | - | TRBV27 | CASSWDRYAKNIQYF | TGTGCCAGCAGTTGGGACAGGTACGCCAAAAACATTCAGTACTTC
TRBJ1-1 | - | - | TRBV6-1 | CASRTRLNTEAFF | TGTGCCAGTCGGACACGATTGAACACTGAAGCTTTCTTT